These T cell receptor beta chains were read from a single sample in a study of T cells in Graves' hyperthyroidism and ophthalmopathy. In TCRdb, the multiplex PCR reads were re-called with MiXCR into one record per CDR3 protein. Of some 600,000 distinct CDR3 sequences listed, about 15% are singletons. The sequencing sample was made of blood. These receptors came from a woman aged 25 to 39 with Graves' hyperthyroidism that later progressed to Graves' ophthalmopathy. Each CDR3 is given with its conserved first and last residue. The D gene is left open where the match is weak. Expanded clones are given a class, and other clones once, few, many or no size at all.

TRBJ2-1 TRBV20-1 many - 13 CSARVGGGNEQFF TGCAGTGCTAGAGTGGGAGGGGGCAATGAGCAGTTCTTC
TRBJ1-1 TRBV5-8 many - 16 CASSLGGQGSNTEAFF TGTGCCAGCAGCTTGGGGGGGCAGGGGTCGAACACTGAAGCTTTCTTT
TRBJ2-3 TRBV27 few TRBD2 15 CASSQAGPSTDTQYF TGTGCCAGCAGTCAAGCGGGGCCTAGCACAGATACGCAGTATTTT
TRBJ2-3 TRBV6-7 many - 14 CASTGSGITDTQYF TGTGCCAGCACCGGGAGCGGAATCACAGATACGCAGTATTTT
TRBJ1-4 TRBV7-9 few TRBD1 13 CASRQGENEKLFF TGTGCCAGCAGACAGGGGGAAAATGAAAAACTGTTTTTT
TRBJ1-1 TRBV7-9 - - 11 CASLSQYEAFF TGTGCCAGCTTGAGTCAGTATGAAGCTTTCTTT
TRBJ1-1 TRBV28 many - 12 CASSLLRDEAFF TGTGCCAGCAGTTTATTGAGGGATGAAGCTTTCTTT
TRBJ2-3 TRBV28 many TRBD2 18 CASSSSGTSGRSTDTQYF TGTGCCAGCAGTTCGTCCGGGACTAGCGGGAGGAGCACAGATACGCAGTATTTT
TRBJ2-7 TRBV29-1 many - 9 CRGGYEQYF TGCAGGGGGGGCTACGAGCAGTACTTC
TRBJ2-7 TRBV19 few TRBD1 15 CASSMGTDLSYEQYF TGTGCCAGTAGTATGGGGACAGACCTCTCCTACGAGCAGTACTTC
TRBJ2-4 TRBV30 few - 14 CACRSSSGRNIQYF TGTGCCTGTCGGAGTTCCTCAGGACGAAACATTCAGTACTTC
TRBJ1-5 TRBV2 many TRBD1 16 CASARDSPISNQPQHF TGTGCCAGTGCGAGGGACAGCCCTATTAGCAATCAGCCCCAGCATTTT
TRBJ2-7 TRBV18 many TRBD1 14 CASSPTDRDGEQYF TGTGCCAGCTCACCCACGGACAGGGATGGGGAGCAGTACTTC
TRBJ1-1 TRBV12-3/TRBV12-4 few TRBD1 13 CASSFTGVVLAFF TGTGCCAGCAGTTTTACAGGGGTAGTATTAGCTTTCTTT
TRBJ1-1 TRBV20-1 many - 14 CSARRDSADTEAFF TGCAGTGCTAGACGAGACAGCGCGGATACTGAAGCTTTCTTT
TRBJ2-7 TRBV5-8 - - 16 CASSLAGSRARYEQYF TGTGCCAGCAGCTTGGCCGGATCAAGGGCGAGGTACGAGCAGTACTTC
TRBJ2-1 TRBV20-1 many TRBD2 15 CSVGGASGSLSEQFF TGCAGTGTTGGCGGGGCTAGCGGGAGTCTCAGTGAGCAGTTCTTC
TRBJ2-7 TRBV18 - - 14 CASSLQAHSYEQYF TGTGCCAGCTCTCTCCAGGCCCACTCCTACGAGCAGTACTTC
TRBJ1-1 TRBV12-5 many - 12 CASGILRLEAFF TGTGCTAGTGGTATCCTGCGCTTAGAAGCTTTCTTT
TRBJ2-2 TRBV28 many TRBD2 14 CASSYSGSAGELFF TGTGCCAGCAGTTATAGCGGGAGCGCCGGGGAGCTGTTTTTT
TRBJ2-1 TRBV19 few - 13 CASHETGYNEQFF TGTGCCAGCCACGAGACAGGTTACAATGAGCAGTTCTTC
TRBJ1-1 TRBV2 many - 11 CASRRDTEAFF TGTGCCAGCAGAAGGGACACTGAAGCTTTCTTT
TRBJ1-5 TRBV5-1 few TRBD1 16 CASSPGDRGKGQPQHF TGCGCCAGCAGCCCGGGGGACAGGGGGAAAGGTCAGCCCCAGCATTTT
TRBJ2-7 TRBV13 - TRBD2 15 CASSARSGSLYEQYF TGTGCCAGCAGCGCCCGTAGCGGGAGTCTCTACGAGCAGTACTTC
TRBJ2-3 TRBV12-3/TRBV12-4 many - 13 CASGGLSTDTQYF TGTGCCAGCGGGGGCCTTAGCACAGATACGCAGTATTTT
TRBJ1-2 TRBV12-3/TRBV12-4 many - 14 CASSRDQGIGGYTF TGTGCCAGCAGTAGGGACCAAGGGATAGGTGGCTACACCTTC
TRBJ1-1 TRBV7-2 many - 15 CASSLEWGMRTEAFF TGTGCCAGCAGCTTAGAATGGGGAATGCGCACTGAAGCTTTCTTT
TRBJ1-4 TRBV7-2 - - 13 CASSFEVTEKLFF TGTGCCAGCAGCTTTGAGGTGACCGAAAAACTGTTTTTT
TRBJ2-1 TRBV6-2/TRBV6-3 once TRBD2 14 CATLGTSGANEQFF TGTGCCACTCTCGGGACTAGCGGAGCCAATGAGCAGTTCTTC
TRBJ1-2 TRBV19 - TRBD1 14 CASIYDQDRGSFTF TGTGCCAGTATCTACGACCAGGACAGGGGATCCTTTACCTTC
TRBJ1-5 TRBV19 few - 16 CASSPSRLGTNQPQHF TGTGCCAGTAGTCCTTCTCGACTGGGAACCAATCAGCCCCAGCATTTT
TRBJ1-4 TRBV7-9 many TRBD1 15 CASTSVGQGYEKLFF TGTGCCAGCACCTCTGTGGGACAGGGTTATGAAAAACTGTTTTTT
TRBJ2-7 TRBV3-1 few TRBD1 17 CASSQVGGLDRGHEQYF TGTGCCAGCAGCCAAGTTGGAGGGTTGGACAGGGGACACGAGCAGTACTTC
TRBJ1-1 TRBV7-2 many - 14 CASSPTPGVTEAFF TGTGCCAGCAGCCCAACCCCAGGGGTTACTGAAGCTTTCTTT
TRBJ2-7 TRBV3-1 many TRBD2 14 CASSVLAENYEQYF TGTGCCAGCAGCGTCCTAGCGGAGAACTACGAGCAGTACTTC
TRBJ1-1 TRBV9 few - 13 CASSVEWSSEAFF TGTGCCAGCAGCGTAGAGTGGAGCTCCGAAGCTTTCTTT
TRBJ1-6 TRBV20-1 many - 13 CSAQTSYNSPLHF TGCAGTGCCCAGACCTCCTATAATTCACCCCTCCACTTT
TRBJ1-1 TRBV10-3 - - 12 CAISDENTEAFF TGTGCCATCAGTGACGAGAACACTGAAGCTTTCTTT
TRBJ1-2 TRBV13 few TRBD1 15 CASSMTGIQSYGYTF TGTGCCAGCAGCATGACAGGGATACAAAGCTATGGCTACACCTTC
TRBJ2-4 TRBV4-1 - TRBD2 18 CASSHLGGGPVREVIQYF TGCGCCAGCAGCCACCTCGGGGGAGGGCCAGTTAGAGAGGTCATTCAGTACTTC
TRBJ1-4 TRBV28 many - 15 CASSQGGQGGEKLFF TGTGCCAGCAGTCAGGGTGGGCAAGGTGGAGAAAAACTGTTTTTT
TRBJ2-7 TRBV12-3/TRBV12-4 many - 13 CASSTGRFYEQYF TGTGCCAGCAGTACGGGACGGTTCTACGAGCAGTACTTC
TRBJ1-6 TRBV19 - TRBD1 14 CASSVTGVDSPLHF TGTGCCAGTAGTGTCACAGGGGTAGATTCACCCCTCCACTTT
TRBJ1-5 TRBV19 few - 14 CASSSQYSNQPQHF TGTGCCAGTAGTTCCCAGTATAGCAATCAGCCCCAGCATTTT
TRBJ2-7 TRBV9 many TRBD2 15 CASSVGDSGIYEQYF TGTGCCAGCAGCGTAGGAGATAGCGGGATATACGAGCAGTACTTC
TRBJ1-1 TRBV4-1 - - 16 CASSQEPDSMNTEAFF TGCGCCAGCAGCCAAGAGCCCGACAGCATGAACACTGAAGCTTTCTTT
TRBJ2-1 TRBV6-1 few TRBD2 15 CASGAGGLGSNEQFF TGTGCCAGCGGGGCGGGGGGTCTCGGGTCAAATGAGCAGTTCTTC
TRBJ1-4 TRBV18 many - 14 CASSTRSTNEKLFF TGTGCCAGCTCAACCAGGTCAACTAATGAAAAACTGTTTTTT
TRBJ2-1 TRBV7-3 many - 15 CASSSPRGTYNEQFF TGTGCCAGCAGCTCCCCCCGGGGGACCTACAATGAGCAGTTCTTC
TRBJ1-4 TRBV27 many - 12 CASSLDGEKLFF TGTGCCAGCAGCTTAGACGGTGAAAAACTGTTTTTT
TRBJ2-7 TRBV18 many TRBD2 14 CASSPPGLADEQYF TGTGCCAGCTCACCACCGGGGCTAGCGGACGAGCAGTACTTC
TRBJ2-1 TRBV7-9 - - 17 CASSPSFSFVNGDEQFF TGTGCCAGCAGCCCTTCTTTTTCTTTCGTTAATGGCGATGAGCAGTTCTTC
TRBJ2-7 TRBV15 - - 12 CATSREAGEQYF TGTGCCACCAGCAGGGAGGCTGGCGAGCAGTACTTC
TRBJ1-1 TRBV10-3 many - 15 CAISVSGGGDTEAFF TGTGCCATCAGTGTTTCGGGGGGAGGTGATACTGAAGCTTTCTTT
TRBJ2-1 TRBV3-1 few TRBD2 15 CASSPSGSVDNEQFF TGTGCCAGCAGCCCTAGCGGGAGCGTAGACAATGAGCAGTTCTTC